These 25 T cell receptor beta chains came from one sample sequenced in a study of blood T cell repertoires in COVID-19. Libraries were prepared by immunoSEQ multiplex PCR; TCRdb keeps only in-frame clonotypes and omits some of them. The repertoire holds roughly 300,000 clones, with around 85% as singletons. The sequenced material came from peripheral blood. Receptors were obtained from a human donor in a cohort sampled during active COVID-19.

CDR3 loop: CASSTRLADTDTQYF. The DNA of the CDR3 is TGTGCCAGCAGCACCCGACTAGCGGATACAGATACGCAGTATTTT. The genes are TRBV11-2 and TRBJ2-3, with 9 nucleotides matching TRBD2. Germline V lookup: CDR1 SGHAT, CDR2 FQNNGV. The CDR3 sequence is 15 residues long. J was trimmed by 3 bases and V by 5 bases; bases with no gene match: 6. The full variable domain, its missing parts supplied by reference TRBV11-2 and TRBJ2-3, is EAGVAQSPRYKIIEKRQSVAFWCNPISGHATLYWYQQILGQGPKLLIQFQNNGVVDDSQLPKDRFSAERLKGVDSTLKIQPAKLEDSAVYLCASSTRLADTDTQYFGPGTRLTVL.

This clone has just one count. This rearrangement joins TRBV15 to TRBJ2-3; weak D call: TRBD2 (6 bases). Germline CDR1 and CDR2: LNHNV and YYDKDF (reference sequence). The CDR3 sequence is 13 residues long. The V gene lost 8 bases and the J gene lost 1 base, with 10 bases spanning the gap. CDR3: CATLGGGTDTQYF. The CDR3 region has the DNA TGTGCCACCCTTGGAGGGGGCACAGATACGCAGTATTTT.

V gene TRBV12-5 combines with J gene TRBJ2-1, with 8 positions matching TRBD1. The CDR3 totals 14 residues. Trimming took 2 bases from V and 8 from J; bases not matched to a gene: 5. The germline CDR1 and CDR2 sequences are LGHNT and FRNRAP. The CDR3 loop is CASGLPPGQDEQFF. DNA for the CDR3: TGTGCTAGTGGTTTGCCCCCGGGACAGGATGAGCAGTTCTTC.

This chain connects TRBV27 to TRBJ1-3; TRBD1 matches at 8 bases. The CDR3 consists of 17 residues. J lost 0 bases, V lost 3 bases, and 7 bases had no gene match. Germline V gene data show CDR1 as MNHEY and CDR2 as SMNVEV (reference sequence). This CDR3 reads CASSLGTGYSSGNTIYF. DNA for the CDR3: TGTGCCAGCAGTTTGGGGACAGGCTACAGCTCTGGAAACACCATATATTTT.

The rearrangement links TRBV5-1 to TRBJ2-1, with 14 positions matching TRBD2. Germline assignment: CDR1 SGHRS and CDR2 YFSETQ. The V segment lost 4 bases and the J segment 9 bases; nucleotides outside the gene matches: 6. The CDR3 has 15 residues. The CDR3 spells CASSARTSGGPEQFF. The CDR3 DNA follows: TGCGCCAGCAGCGCCAGGACTAGCGGGGGGCCTGAGCAGTTCTTC.

The chain is built from TRBV11-2 and TRBJ2-2; TRBD1 agrees at 7 bases. V lost 6 bases and J lost 1; bases outside the gene matches: 2. This CDR3 comprises 14 residues. The germline gives CDR1 SGHAT, CDR2 FQNNGV. CDR3 residues: CASRQGRNTGELFF. The CDR3 DNA reads as TGTGCCAGCAGACAGGGGCGGAACACCGGGGAGCTGTTTTTT.

The chain uses TRBV5-4 and TRBJ1-6; D might be TRBD1 (5 bases). V was clipped by 0 bases and J by 5 bases, with 15 bases between them. There are 17 residues in the CDR3. CDR1 is SGHNT and CDR2 is YYREEE in the germline V gene (reference sequence). CDR3 in DNA: TGTGCCAGCAGCTTGGATAGGGCAGGGTCTCATAATTCACCCCTCCACTTT. This sequence encodes CASSLDRAGSHNSPLHF.

This rearrangement joins TRBV30 to TRBJ2-3; 7 bases fit TRBD1. V shed 7 bases, J shed 7 bases, and the junction held 17 bases outside the gene matches. The CDR3 spans 15 residues. CDR1 is GTSNPN, CDR2 SVGIG, per germline (reference sequence). The CDR3 coding sequence is TGTGCCTTGGGCAGGACGAACAGGGGTGGGAATACGCAGTATTTT. Translated, it gives CALGRTNRGGNTQYF.

This chain joins TRBV9 and TRBJ1-1; 10 positions match TRBD1. Germline CDR1 SGDLS, CDR2 YYNGEE. The V gene end was trimmed by 3 bases and the J gene end by 3 bases; junction bases not matched to a gene: 2. The CDR3 contains 14 residues. In DNA, the CDR3 is TGTGCCAGCAGCGGCGGACAGGGGGACACTGAAGCTTTCTTT. Its translation: CASSGGQGDTEAFF.

This clone was found a few times. J is TRBJ2-7 and V is TRBV5-1, with D unresolved. This CDR3 has 11 amino acids. Trimming took off 4 bases at V and 5 bases at J, with 7 bases between the two ends. Germline CDR1 reads SGHRS; CDR2 reads YFSETQ. CDR3 in DNA: TGCGCCAGCAGCACAAATCACGAGCAGTACTTC. Translating gives CASSTNHEQYF.

The chain has TRBV6-6 and TRBJ1-1; 7 nucleotides align to TRBD1. The germline CDR1 and CDR2 sequences are MNHNY and SVGAGI (reference sequence). Trimming at V came to 5 bases and at J to 5 bases, leaving 5 bases not matched to a gene. There are 13 residues in the CDR3. For the CDR3, the DNA is TGTGCCAGCAGTCCACAGGGGAGGACTGAAGCTTTCTTT. It specifies CASSPQGRTEAFF.

This rearrangement joins TRBV4-1 to TRBJ2-1, with a weak D call TRBD2 (7 bases). The CDR3 spans 18 residues. Germline V gene data show CDR1 as MGHRA and CDR2 as YSYEKL. The ends were cut back, 1 base at V and 7 bases at J, with 23 bases in the middle. The CDR3 sequence is CASSQGPGFQGGGNEQFF. The CDR3 nucleotides read TGCGCCAGCAGCCAAGGCCCTGGGTTTCAAGGGGGGGGGAATGAGCAGTTCTTC.

This clone has a handful of counts. This chain connects TRBV7-9 to TRBJ1-1; D is unclear. The CDR3 is 14 residues long. The V gene's germline CDR1 is SEHNR and CDR2 FQNEAQ (reference sequence). V was shortened by 5 bases and J by 0 bases, with 10 bases between the two germline ends. CDR3 residues: CASSEGFMNTEAFF. The CDR3 coding sequence is TGTGCCAGCAGCGAGGGCTTTATGAACACTGAAGCTTTCTTT.

The chain employs TRBV15 and TRBJ1-5, with D perhaps TRBD1 (5 bases). This CDR3 is built from 13 residues. Germline V gene sequence: CDR1 LNHNV, CDR2 YYDKDF (reference sequence). Between the trimmed V and J ends, which lost 3 bases and 6 bases, there was a span of 9 bases. The CDR3 bases are TGTGCCACCAGCAGGGACACAGGTCAGCCCCAGCATTTT. This sequence encodes CATSRDTGQPQHF.

This sequence joins TRBV6-6 and TRBJ1-1; D might be TRBD1 (5 bases). V was clipped by 2 bases and J by 5 bases, with 9 bases between them. The CDR3 is 13 residues long. The germline CDR1 and CDR2 sequences are MNHNY and SVGAGI (reference sequence). CDR3 DNA sequence: TGTGCCAGCAGTTACACCGGGGGAACTGAAGCTTTCTTT. Its protein product is CASSYTGGTEAFF.

CDR3 bases: TGTGCCAGCAGCTACGTCGGGGGGCCCTACAATGAGCAGTTCTTC. This translates into CASSYVGGPYNEQFF. The chain is built from TRBV6-4 and TRBJ2-1, with a possible D match to TRBD2 (7 bases). V dropped 6 bases and J dropped 2 bases, with 14 bases sitting between them. The CDR3 is 15 residues long. Germline-derived CDR1 and CDR2 are MRHNA and SNTAGT.

The rearrangement uses TRBV25-1 and TRBJ2-1; 9 bases align to TRBD2. V trimming: 8 bases; J trimming: 10 bases; junction bases outside the gene matches: 9. This CDR3 is built from 13 residues. Germline V gene sequence: CDR1 MGHDK, CDR2 SYGVNS. CDR3 sequence: CASSLPGLAEQFF. CDR3 bases: TGTGCCAGCTCCCTCCCGGGACTAGCCGAGCAGTTCTTC.

The chain links TRBV5-4 to TRBJ2-7, with D hard to call. The CDR3 runs to 14 residues. CDR1 and CDR2 from the germline V gene are SGHNT and YYREEE (reference sequence). V was trimmed by 1 base and J by 6 bases, leaving 14 bases between them. The CDR3 coding sequence is TGTGCCAGCAGCTTGAGTACCATGGCTTCCGAGCAGTACTTC. Amino acid sequence: CASSLSTMASEQYF.

In this sample, this clone turned up a few times. This sequence joins TRBV30 and TRBJ1-6, with TRBD1 matching over 8 bases. The V gene end was trimmed by 3 bases and the J gene end by 0 bases; junction bases not matched to a gene: 4. Germline loops: CDR1 GTSNPN, CDR2 SVGIG (reference sequence). CDR3 length equals 16 residues. The CDR3: CAWSRQGSSYNSPLHF. CDR3 DNA sequence: TGTGCCTGGAGCCGACAGGGGAGCTCCTATAATTCACCCCTCCACTTT. Full variable domain (missing parts from reference TRBV30 and TRBJ1-6): SQTIHQWPATLVQPVGSPLSLECTVEGTSNPNLYWYRQAAGRGLQLLFYSVGIGQISSEVPQNLSASRPQDRQFILSSKKLLLSDSGFYLCAWSRQGSSYNSPLHFGNGTRLTVT.

This CDR3 is CASSSGLAGGTLYNEQFF. In DNA, the CDR3 is TGCGCCAGCAGCTCGGGACTAGCGGGGGGGACCCTTTACAATGAGCAGTTCTTC. The chain combines TRBV5-1 with TRBJ2-1; 16 nucleotides match TRBD2. The V segment lost 3 bases and the J segment 4 bases; nucleotides outside the gene matches: 7. The CDR3 has 18 amino acids. Germline V gene lookup returns CDR1 SGHRS and CDR2 YFSETQ.

The genes are TRBV3-1 (or the pseudogene TRBV3-2) and TRBJ2-1, with 11 positions matching TRBD2. The CDR3 has 16 amino acids. The germline CDR1 and CDR2 sequences are LGHDT and YNNKEL (reference sequence). V was clipped by 1 base and J by 12 bases; unmatched bases: 11. CDR3 sequence: CASSQGSSGGARWQFF. The CDR3 DNA reads TGTGCCAGCAGCCAAGGAAGTAGCGGGGGGGCCAGATGGCAGTTCTTC.

This chain's CDR3 is CASSTDSLSSYNSPLHF. In DNA form, the CDR3 reads TGTGCCAGTAGTACCGACAGCCTTAGCTCCTATAATTCACCCCTCCACTTT. The chain employs TRBV19 and TRBJ1-6; possible D gene TRBD1, 5 bases. This CDR3 has 17 residues. The V and J ends lost 4 bases and 0 bases respectively, with 13 bases between them. Germline V gene sequence: CDR1 LNHDA, CDR2 SQIVND (reference sequence).

This clone was seen more than once but under ten times. V and J are TRBV7-6 and TRBJ2-2; D perhaps matches TRBD2 (6 bases). CDR3 length equals 15 residues. Per germline, CDR1 SGHVS and CDR2 FNYEAQ. Deletions cut 5 bases from V and 7 bases from J, with 17 bases between. CDR3 sequence: CASSPDTRLGGELFF. The CDR3 nucleotides are TGTGCCAGCAGCCCGGACACCCGACTAGGCGGGGAGCTGTTTTTT.

J is TRBJ1-2 and V is TRBV23-1; D unresolved. TRBV23-1 is filed as an ORF, its function uncertain. The V gene lost 0 bases and the J gene lost 5 bases, with 13 bases spanning the gap. CDR3 length: 15 amino acids. Written as DNA, the CDR3 is TGCGCCAGCAGTCAATCCGCCAGGTCTCGGTATGGCTACACCTTC. This encodes CASSQSARSRYGYTF.

This clone has a handful of counts. The DNA for the CDR3 is TGTGCCAGCAGCTGGCCCAGGGCCCACGAGCAGTACTTC. The encoded protein is CASSWPRAHEQYF. The genes are TRBV5-4 and TRBJ2-7; TRBD1 is a possible D gene (5 bases). Germline V gene data show CDR1 as SGHNT and CDR2 as YYREEE (reference sequence). This CDR3 is 13 amino acids long. V gave up 3 bases and J gave up 5 bases, with 12 bases separating them.